These 31 T cell receptor beta chains came from one sample sequenced in a study of blood T cell repertoires in COVID-19. Clones were read by immunoSEQ multiplex PCR, and TCRdb kept only the in-frame ones, dropping some. Among under 200,000 clones listed, around 81% were seen once. What was sequenced was peripheral blood. These receptors originate from a human donor with acute or convalescent COVID-19. The donor label of this sample is uncertain.

The chain combines TRBV7-9 with TRBJ1-2; TRBD1 is a possible D gene (6 bases). Germline lookup yields CDR1 SEHNR and CDR2 FQNEAQ (reference sequence). V gave up 4 bases and J gave up 8 bases, with 17 bases separating them. The CDR3 contains 14 residues. DNA for the CDR3: TGTGCCAGCAGCTCTCCTGACAGGCTTCGAGGCTACACCTTC. Translating gives CASSSPDRLRGYTF.

This clone has a handful of counts. The chain employs TRBV30 and TRBJ2-2; TRBD2 aligns across 14 bases. CDR3 size: 16 residues. V gave up 7 bases and J gave up 5 bases; unmatched junction bases: 9. Germline V gene lookup returns CDR1 GTSNPN and CDR2 SVGIG (reference sequence). The CDR3 DNA reads TGTGCCTTCCCGGGACTAGCGGGAGTTGGGACCGGGGAGCTGTTTTTT. Residues: CAFPGLAGVGTGELFF.

This sequence joins TRBV30 and TRBJ1-3; D is ambiguous. The CDR3 is made up of 13 amino acids. Deletions cut 1 base from V and 0 bases from J, with 4 bases between. Germline CDR1 and CDR2: GTSNPN and SVGIG (reference sequence). In DNA form, the CDR3 reads TGTGCCTGGAGTGACAGCTCTGGAAACACCATATATTTT. It translates to CAWSDSSGNTIYF.

This clone was seen only a few times. V and J are TRBV3-1 (or the pseudogene TRBV3-2) and TRBJ1-1; D is unresolved. CDR3 length: 16 residues. Trimming shortened V by 1 base and J by 4 bases, and 16 bases separated the two germline ends. Germline assignment: CDR1 LGHDT and CDR2 YNNKEL (reference sequence). Here the CDR3 DNA reads TGTGCCAGCAGCCAAGCCCGACTGAGAGGAGGCACTGAAGCTTTCTTT. This encodes CASSQARLRGGTEAFF.

This chain joins TRBV7-3 and TRBJ2-1; tentative D call: TRBD2 (6 bases). Trimming took off 5 bases at V and 5 bases at J, with 13 bases between the two ends. Germline V CDR1 and CDR2: SGHTA, FQGTGA. The CDR3 is 14 residues long. The CDR3 region is CASSPSGPNNEQFF. CDR3 nucleotide sequence: TGTGCCAGCAGCCCAAGCGGGCCTAACAATGAGCAGTTCTTC.

The genes are TRBV19 and TRBJ1-2; 7 bases line up with TRBD1. The junction had 6 bases not matched to a gene; V was cut back by 6 bases and J by 8 bases. The CDR3 extends over 12 amino acids. Germline V lookup: CDR1 LNHDA, CDR2 SQIVND (reference sequence). Written as DNA, the CDR3 is TGTGCCAGTAGCTACAGGGGAGGAGGCTACACCTTC. The encoded protein is CASSYRGGGYTF.

This clone was observed a single time. This chain connects TRBV7-3 to TRBJ2-5; D gene ambiguous. The CDR3 has 13 amino acids. Trimming cost V 2 bases and J 1 base, with 5 bases left between them. The germline gives CDR1 SGHTA, CDR2 FQGTGA. DNA of the CDR3: TGTGCCAGCAGCTTACTGGCCCAAGAGACCCAGTACTTC. Translating gives CASSLLAQETQYF.

This clone was detected only a few times. This chain joins TRBV29-1 and TRBJ2-5; 7 bases line up with TRBD2. The CDR3 runs to 13 residues. Looked up from germline, CDR1 is SQVTM and CDR2 is ANQGSEA. Trimming at V came to 3 bases and at J to 5 bases, leaving 6 bases not matched to a gene. This chain's CDR3 is CSVDLAVGETQYF. The CDR3 DNA is TGCAGCGTTGACCTAGCGGTGGGGGAGACCCAGTACTTC.

A single count supports this clone. The chain recombines TRBV6-5 with TRBJ1-2; 11 positions agree with TRBD1. CDR3 length equals 15 residues. V lost 4 bases and J lost 5; bases outside the gene matches: 6. CDR1 is MNHEY and CDR2 is SVGAGI in the germline V gene. In nucleotides, the CDR3 is TGTGCCAGCAGTTTCCGGGACAGGGGGTTTTATGGCTACACCTTC. This codes for CASSFRDRGFYGYTF.

The rearrangement joins TRBV11-2 to TRBJ1-4; TRBD1 is a possible D gene (6 bases). Germline CDR1 reads SGHAT; CDR2 reads FQNNGV. V lost 5 bases and J lost 10, with 26 bases in between. CDR3 length: 17 residues. Here the CDR3 DNA reads TGTGCCAGCAGCCTGGGCCCCTTAGGGGGTGGAGGTGGAAAACTGTTTTTT. Protein: CASSLGPLGGGGGKLFF. Looking up the rest from reference TRBV11-2 and TRBJ1-4 gives the full variable domain: EAGVAQSPRYKIIEKRQSVAFWCNPISGHATLYWYQQILGQGPKLLIQFQNNGVVDDSQLPKDRFSAERLKGVDSTLKIQPAKLEDSAVYLCASSLGPLGGGGGKLFFGSGTQLSVL.

The sample holds a few counts of this clone. The V gene is TRBV9, the J gene TRBJ1-2; tentatively, D is TRBD1 (5 bases). CDR1 is SGDLS, CDR2 YYNGEE, per germline. The V end was cut by 2 bases, the J end by 4 bases, with 15 bases between. The CDR3 extends over 15 amino acids. The CDR3 DNA reads TGTGCCAGCAGCGTCTTAGGGTCAGGGCTCTATGGCTACACCTTC. Translated: CASSVLGSGLYGYTF.

Only a few counts were recorded for this clone. The gene calls are TRBV9 and TRBJ1-3; TRBD1 matches 10 bases. Trimming cost V 4 bases and J 4 bases; bases outside gene matches: 5. From germline, CDR1 is SGDLS and CDR2 YYNGEE. The length of the CDR3 is 15 residues. CDR3 nucleotide sequence: TGTGCCAGCAGCAGGGGACAGGGGCTGGGAAACACCATATATTTT. This translates into CASSRGQGLGNTIYF.

This clone was seen only a few times. The V and J genes are TRBV28 and TRBJ2-5; tentatively, D is TRBD1 (6 bases). The CDR3 is made up of 14 amino acids. The V gene's germline CDR1 is MDHEN and CDR2 SYDVKM. V was clipped by 3 bases and J by 5 bases, with 13 bases between them. CDR3 sequence (DNA): TGTGCCAGCAGTTTTGGATCAGGGGTGGAGACCCAGTACTTC. It translates to CASSFGSGVETQYF.

The chain employs TRBV2 and TRBJ1-2; 7 nucleotides line up with TRBD1. Germline trimming cut 4 bases from V and 4 bases from J; bases unmatched to any gene: 3. Germline assignment: CDR1 SNHLY and CDR2 FYNNEI. The CDR3 has 13 amino acids. The CDR3 spells CASSGGTVYGYTF. In DNA, the CDR3 is TGTGCCAGCAGTGGGGGGACAGTCTATGGCTACACCTTC.

The chain recombines TRBV30 with TRBJ2-7; D might be TRBD2 (5 bases). Germline V gene data show CDR1 as GTSNPN and CDR2 as SVGIG (reference sequence). There are 14 residues in the CDR3. V was shortened by 4 bases and J by 2 bases, with 15 bases between the two germline ends. CDR3 in DNA: TGTGCCTGGAATCTAGGAGGCAGAACCTACGAGCAGTACTTC. Translation: CAWNLGGRTYEQYF.

The chain links TRBV29-1 to TRBJ2-7; TRBD2 matches 9 bases. The CDR3 sequence is 16 residues long. Germline V CDR1 and CDR2: SQVTM, ANQGSEA. V dropped 0 bases and J dropped 0; count of bases not matched to a gene: 6. Here the CDR3 reads CSVEDRVAGVSYEQYF. CDR3 coding DNA: TGCAGCGTTGAAGATCGGGTAGCGGGGGTCTCCTACGAGCAGTACTTC.

The chain joins TRBV19 to TRBJ2-2; tentatively, D is TRBD1 (7 bases). This CDR3 spans 14 amino acids. The germline CDR1 and CDR2 sequences are LNHDA and SQIVND (reference sequence). V lost 9 bases, J lost 6 bases, and 17 bases lay in between. The CDR3 nucleotides are TGTGCCAGCTCCCCAGCAGGGGGGTCCGGGGAGCTGTTTTTT. Translation gives CASSPAGGSGELFF.

The chain combines TRBV20-1 with TRBJ1-1; no clear D gene. The CDR3 spans 12 residues. V was trimmed by 3 bases and J by 10 bases, leaving 15 bases between them. Germline CDR1 is DFQATT and CDR2 is SNEGSKA (reference sequence). DNA for the CDR3: TGCAGTGCTAGTACTCAAGAGTCCTTAGCTTTCTTT. Translation: CSASTQESLAFF.

The CDR3 bases are TGTGCCAGCAGCACACGACTAGCGGGAGTTGTCTATGAGCAGTTCTTC. Translating gives CASSTRLAGVVYEQFF. This chain uses TRBV5-5 with TRBJ2-1; TRBD2 aligns across 12 bases. CDR1 and CDR2 (germline): SGHKS, YYEKEE (reference sequence). Unmatched junction bases numbered 10, after V lost 4 bases and J lost 8 bases. The CDR3 covers 16 residues.

V gene TRBV2 combines with J gene TRBJ2-3; 13 nucleotides agree with TRBD2. Germline loops: CDR1 SNHLY, CDR2 FYNNEI. J was trimmed by 5 bases and V by 6 bases; bases with no gene match: 5. The CDR3 is 15 amino acids. CDR3 sequence (DNA): TGTGCCAGCAGAGAGACTAGCGGGGGGAAAGATACGCAGTATTTT. Its translation is CASRETSGGKDTQYF.

As regards this clone: The same CDR3 can be traced to other DNA sequences in this sample. The chain combines TRBV5-1 with TRBJ2-7; the D is unclear. The CDR3 has 14 residues. The V gene's germline CDR1 is SGHRS and CDR2 YFSETQ. V was cut by 0 bases and J by 2 bases, with 9 bases left in between. CDR3 DNA: TGCGCCAGCAGCTTGGGAGACTCCCCCTACGAGCAGTACTTC. Translated, it gives CASSLGDSPYEQYF. Complete variable domain (other parts from reference TRBV5-1 and TRBJ2-7): KAGVTQTPRYLIKTRGQQVTLSCSPISGHRSVSWYQQTPGQGLQFLFEYFSETQRNKGNFPGRFSGRQFSNSRSEMNVSTLELGDSALYLCASSLGDSPYEQYFGPGTRLTVT.

The chain recombines TRBV2 with TRBJ2-4, with 11 bases matching TRBD2. This CDR3 region has 18 residues. The germline V gene encodes CDR1 SNHLY and CDR2 FYNNEI. V lost 2 bases, J lost 2 bases, and 8 bases stayed unmatched. CDR3 loop: CASSELAGGPVTKNIQYF. For the CDR3, the DNA is TGTGCCAGCAGTGAATTAGCGGGAGGGCCCGTGACCAAAAACATTCAGTACTTC.

CDR3 DNA sequence: TGTGCCAGCAGGACAGGGGGTGATTCACCCCTCCACTTT. Its translation: CASRTGGDSPLHF. The rearrangement uses TRBV11-2 and TRBJ1-6, with 9 bases fitting TRBD1. The CDR3 length is 13 residues. Germline lookup yields CDR1 SGHAT and CDR2 FQNNGV. The V gene end was trimmed by 6 bases and the J gene end by 8 bases; junction bases not matched to a gene: 2.

A note on this clone: Germline is not matched at one junction end, which may reflect a read error. This chain joins TRBV19 and TRBJ2-2; tentative D call: TRBD1 (6 bases). Per germline, CDR1 LNHDA and CDR2 SQIVND (reference sequence). The CDR3 runs to 15 residues. For the CDR3, the DNA is TGTGCCGGTAGTATCACAGGGATAAACACCGGGGAGCTGTTTTTT. Translated, it gives CAGSITGINTGELFF.

The gene calls are TRBV6-6 and TRBJ1-1; D is perhaps TRBD1 (6 bases). V lost 8 bases and J lost 2, with 15 bases in between. Germline V gene lookup returns CDR1 MNHNY and CDR2 SVGAGI (reference sequence). The CDR3 runs to 14 residues. The CDR3 loop reads CASAWGQRNTEAFF. DNA of the CDR3: TGTGCCAGCGCATGGGGGCAGCGAAACACTGAAGCTTTCTTT.

The sample holds a few counts of this clone. This chain joins TRBV5-4 and TRBJ1-2, with 9 nucleotides matching TRBD1. From germline, CDR1 is SGHNT and CDR2 YYREEE (reference sequence). Unmatched junction bases numbered 11, after V lost 4 bases and J lost 7 bases. This CDR3 contains 15 residues. The CDR3: CASSPPVGQGAGYTF. CDR3 coding DNA: TGTGCCAGCAGCCCCCCTGTGGGACAGGGTGCTGGCTACACCTTC. Complete variable domain (other parts from reference TRBV5-4 and TRBJ1-2): ETGVTQSPTHLIKTRGQQVTLRCSSQSGHNTVSWYQQALGQGPQFIFQYYREEENGRGNFPPRFSGLQFPNYSSELNVNALELDDSALYLCASSPPVGQGAGYTFGSGTRLTVV.

The chain uses TRBV3-1 (or the pseudogene TRBV3-2) and TRBJ1-2; D perhaps matches TRBD1 (6 bases). V was clipped by 0 bases and J by 7 bases, with 12 bases between them. Germline loops: CDR1 LGHDT, CDR2 YNNKEL (reference sequence). There are 14 residues in the CDR3. CDR3 in DNA: TGTGCCAGCAGCCAAGATCTTGTAGGGGGTGGCTACACCTTC. This encodes CASSQDLVGGGYTF.

The CDR3 is CASSLSHEQYF. In DNA, the CDR3 is TGTGCCAGCAGTTTAAGCCACGAGCAGTACTTC. J is TRBJ2-7 and V is TRBV12-3 or TRBV12-4; D call uncertain. The CDR3 length is 11 residues. V lost 2 bases to trimming and J lost 5 bases, with 4 bases between them.

This chain joins TRBV21-1 and TRBJ2-7; TRBD2 was called by the table and not checked on the DNA. TRBV21-1 is a documented pseudogene. CDR3 size: 12 residues. The CDR3 sequence: CASSKVSFEQYF. CDR3 bases: TGTGCCAGCAGCAAAGTTTCGTTCGAGCAGTACTTC.

This chain connects TRBV2 to TRBJ2-7, with 9 bases matching TRBD1. V lost 6 bases to trimming and J lost 5 bases; unmatched junction nucleotides: 5. Per germline, CDR1 SNHLY and CDR2 FYNNEI. CDR3 length: 13 residues. As DNA, the CDR3 is TGTGCCAGCAGGCTGACAGGGGGGAACGAGCAGTACTTC. Encoded protein: CASRLTGGNEQYF.

The chain couples TRBV6-1 to TRBJ2-3, with D possibly matching TRBD2 (6 bases). This CDR3 has 16 residues. The germline V gene encodes CDR1 MNHNS and CDR2 SASEGT. V was clipped by 0 bases and J by 1 base, with 11 bases between them. The CDR3 here is CASSEALTGGTDTQYF. Written as DNA, the CDR3 is TGTGCCAGCAGTGAAGCGCTGACGGGGGGCACAGATACGCAGTATTTT.